These 17 T cell receptor beta chains came from one sample sequenced in a study of blood T cell repertoires in COVID-19. The protocol was immunoSEQ multiplex PCR, while the TCRdb copy is restricted to in-frame clones and leaves out a portion. The table shows around 170,000 clones, with roughly 87% occurring only once. Material: peripheral blood. Receptors were obtained from an older woman with COVID-19, enrolled during active disease.

The V call is TRBV18, the J call TRBJ2-7; TRBD2 matches at 9 bases. CDR1 is KGHSH, CDR2 LQKENI, per germline. V lost 3 bases and J lost 5; bases outside the gene matches: 8. CDR3 length equals 15 residues. The chain's CDR3 is CASSPQAGGTDEQYF. CDR3 coding DNA: TGTGCCAGCTCACCTCAAGCGGGAGGCACGGACGAGCAGTACTTC.

The chain uses TRBV18 and TRBJ2-5, with TRBD1 identical over 7 bases. The CDR3 spans 15 residues. With 2 bases clipped from V and 2 bases from J, the junction kept 5 bases outside the gene matches. CDR1 is KGHSH, CDR2 LQKENI, per germline. In DNA, the CDR3 is TGTGCCAGCTCACCATTGGGACAGCCACAAGAGACCCAGTACTTC. Translation gives CASSPLGQPQETQYF.

V gene TRBV5-1 combines with J gene TRBJ2-2; D possibly corresponds to TRBD1 (5 bases). V was pared by 5 bases and J by 6 bases, with 17 bases between. The CDR3 loop spans 15 amino acids. Germline assignment: CDR1 SGHRS and CDR2 YFSETQ. CDR3 loop: CASSSAGVGAGELFF. The CDR3 nucleotides are TGCGCCAGCAGTTCTGCTGGGGTAGGGGCCGGGGAGCTGTTTTTT.

This clone was recorded only once. The chain joins TRBV7-7 to TRBJ2-7, with D tentatively TRBD2 (6 bases). Trimming shortened V by 1 base and J by 6 bases, and 10 bases separated the two germline ends. Germline-derived CDR1 and CDR2 are SSHAT and FNYEAQ (reference sequence). CDR3 length: 13 amino acids. CDR3 amino acids: CASSLEAGLEQYF. The CDR3 DNA follows: TGTGCCAGCAGCTTAGAAGCGGGCCTCGAGCAGTACTTC.

The J gene is TRBJ2-3, the V gene TRBV5-1; 10 bases fit TRBD2. Germline CDR1 is SGHRS and CDR2 is YFSETQ. CDR3 length: 18 residues. J was trimmed by 6 bases and V by 4 bases; bases with no gene match: 17. The CDR3, as DNA: TGCGCCAGCAGCAACCCAGGACTAGCGGCACAATCGGCGGATACGCAGTATTTT. Its translation: CASSNPGLAAQSADTQYF. The full variable domain, in which reference TRBV5-1 and TRBJ2-3 provide the parts outside the CDR3, is KAGVTQTPRYLIKTRGQQVTLSCSPISGHRSVSWYQQTPGQGLQFLFEYFSETQRNKGNFPGRFSGRQFSNSRSEMNVSTLELGDSALYLCASSNPGLAAQSADTQYFGPGTRLTVL.

The gene calls are TRBV27 and TRBJ1-1; TRBD1 matches 7 bases. V shed 6 bases and J 6 bases; nucleotides not matched to a gene: 7. The length of the CDR3 is 13 residues. CDR1 and CDR2 (germline): MNHEY, SMNVEV (reference sequence). CDR3 sequence: CASREQGGAEAFF. CDR3 in DNA: TGTGCCAGCAGGGAGCAGGGGGGCGCTGAAGCTTTCTTT.

In its sample, this clone was seen once. The gene calls are TRBV7-2 and TRBJ1-5; no clear D gene. Germline V CDR1 and CDR2: SGHTA, FQGNSA. V lost 4 bases, J lost 0 bases, and 16 bases lay in between. The CDR3 runs to 17 residues. The DNA for the CDR3 is TGTGCCAGCAGCTCCCGGACGGGAATTTATAGCAATCAGCCCCAGCATTTT. It yields the protein CASSSRTGIYSNQPQHF.

This sequence joins TRBV24-1 and TRBJ2-2, with TRBD2 matching over 9 bases. V shed 3 bases and J 4 bases; nucleotides not matched to a gene: 5. CDR1 KGHDR and CDR2 SFDVKD come from the germline V gene. The CDR3 length is 16 residues. The CDR3 region is CATSDLAGSVTGELFF. The DNA for the CDR3 is TGTGCCACCAGTGATCTAGCGGGATCGGTCACCGGGGAGCTGTTTTTT.

The V call is TRBV6-4, the J call TRBJ2-5; perhaps TRBD1 as D (6 bases). This CDR3 contains 17 residues. Per germline, CDR1 MRHNA and CDR2 SNTAGT. Trimming shortened V by 2 bases and J by 5 bases, and 21 bases separated the two germline ends. This CDR3 reads CASSDPTWAQRGETQYF. CDR3 nucleotide sequence: TGTGCCAGCAGTGACCCCACGTGGGCGCAGAGGGGGGAGACCCAGTACTTC.

The chain links TRBV7-9 to TRBJ2-1, with 12 bases aligning to TRBD2. Germline V lookup: CDR1 SEHNR, CDR2 FQNEAQ (reference sequence). This CDR3 contains 18 residues. Trimming at V came to 4 bases and at J to 0 bases, leaving 7 bases not matched to a gene. The CDR3 DNA sequence: TGTGCCAGCAGCTCTAGCGGGAGGGCCCATCACTCCTACAATGAGCAGTTCTTC. Residues: CASSSSGRAHHSYNEQFF.

The genes are TRBV6-6 and TRBJ1-1, with 9 bases aligning to TRBD1. The CDR3 runs 14 residues. Germline CDR1 reads MNHNY; CDR2 reads SVGAGI (reference sequence). V was pared by 4 bases and J by 2 bases, with 2 bases of the junction left unmatched. CDR3 loop: CASSLQGANTEAFF. Written as DNA, the CDR3 is TGTGCCAGCAGTTTACAGGGGGCAAACACTGAAGCTTTCTTT.

V usage is TRBV28 and J usage is TRBJ1-2; 7 bases match TRBD1. This CDR3 has 21 residues. The junction had 26 bases not matched to a gene; V was cut back by 3 bases and J by 4 bases. Germline CDR1 reads MDHEN; CDR2 reads SYDVKM. The CDR3 region has the DNA TGTGCCAGCAGTTTCGGGACAGCGGCGGGGCTGGGGGGACTTATAGGCTATGGCTACACCTTC. Translating gives CASSFGTAAGLGGLIGYGYTF.

The V and J genes are TRBV6-2 or TRBV6-3 and TRBJ2-1; D gene ambiguous. The ends were cut back, 6 bases at V and 3 bases at J, with 6 bases in the middle. The CDR3 runs 12 residues. Germline assignment: CDR1 MNHEY and CDR2 SVGEGT. Written as DNA, the CDR3 is TGTGCCAGCAGCTCTTTCTACAATGAGCAGTTCTTC. Translation gives CASSSFYNEQFF.

The genes are TRBV5-6 and TRBJ2-4; 7 bases align to TRBD1. J lost 0 bases, V lost 2 bases, and 5 bases had no gene match. This CDR3 contains 16 residues. In germline, CDR1 is SGHDT, CDR2 YYEEEE. The CDR3 sequence is CASSLPTGVAKNIQYF. For the CDR3, the DNA is TGTGCCAGCAGCTTACCAACAGGGGTAGCCAAAAACATTCAGTACTTC.

The chain has TRBV3-1 (or the pseudogene TRBV3-2) and TRBJ2-2, with 11 nucleotides matching TRBD2. CDR1 and CDR2 (germline): LGHDT, YNNKEL (reference sequence). This CDR3 spans 15 amino acids. Trimming at V came to 4 bases and at J to 7 bases, leaving 5 bases not matched to a gene. This chain's CDR3 is CASSPLAGVNGELFF. CDR3 DNA sequence: TGTGCCAGCAGCCCACTAGCGGGAGTTAACGGGGAGCTGTTTTTT.

The chain recombines TRBV27 with TRBJ1-4; no reliable D call. Trimming took 6 bases from V and 0 from J, leaving 14 bases between them. The CDR3 sequence is 16 residues long. From germline, CDR1 is MNHEY and CDR2 SMNVEV (reference sequence). Here the CDR3 DNA reads TGTGCCAGCAGAAGGAGTAGCCAACCAACTAATGAAAAACTGTTTTTT. Translating gives CASRRSSQPTNEKLFF.

The CDR3 sequence: CASSHRLLAKNIQYF. For the CDR3, the DNA is TGTGCCAGCAGTCACCGACTATTAGCCAAAAACATTCAGTACTTC. The V gene is TRBV28, the J gene TRBJ2-4; D may be TRBD2 (5 bases). This CDR3 has 15 amino acids. Trimming removed 5 bases at V and 0 bases at J, with 11 bases between. Germline CDR1 reads MDHEN; CDR2 reads SYDVKM. The full variable domain, with the rest looked up from reference TRBV28 and TRBJ2-4, is DVKVTQSSRYLVKRTGEKVFLECVQDMDHENMFWYRQDPGLGLRLIYFSYDVKMKEKGDIPEGYSVSREKKERFSLILESASTNQTSMYLCASSHRLLAKNIQYFGAGTRLSVL.